The 21 T cell receptor beta chains presented below share a single source sample, sequenced in a study of cytomegalovirus exposure and HLA in healthy donors. 60 Vbeta and 13 Jbeta primers were used in PCR. TCRdb keeps only in-frame clones here, not all; method: immunoSEQ multiplex PCR. The table includes 120,000 to 150,000 clones, under 80% detected once. Sequencing was done on a sample of PBMCs. These receptors were taken from a woman between 45 and 65 years old in good health and CMV-seropositive.

The V gene is TRBV6-1, the J gene TRBJ2-7, with a weak D call TRBD1 (5 bases). Trimming removed 6 bases at V and 2 bases at J, with 11 bases between. The germline V gene encodes CDR1 MNHNS and CDR2 SASEGT. The CDR3 has 13 residues. Here the CDR3 reads CASSQGYTYEQYF. As DNA, the CDR3 is TGTGCCAGCAGCCAGGGTTACACCTACGAGCAGTACTTC.

The chain links TRBV2 to TRBJ1-4, with TRBD1 identical over 8 bases. J gave up 8 bases and V 2 bases, and 16 bases lay outside the gene matches. Germline values: CDR1 SNHLY, CDR2 FYNNEI. The CDR3 runs 18 residues. The CDR3 region has the DNA TGTGCCAGCAGTGAAACGGTCCCGGGACAGGTCTCAAAGGAAAAACTGTTTTTT. This codes for CASSETVPGQVSKEKLFF.

The rearrangement uses TRBV9 and TRBJ2-1, with 8 bases matching TRBD2. Germline assignment: CDR1 SGDLS and CDR2 YYNGEE. The CDR3 contains 15 residues. V trimming: 2 bases; J trimming: 6 bases; junction bases outside the gene matches: 7. Written as DNA, the CDR3 is TGTGCCAGCAGCGTTATCACCGGGGGGGCCAATGAGCAGTTCTTC. This encodes CASSVITGGANEQFF.

The J gene is TRBJ2-5, the V gene TRBV12-5, with D tentatively TRBD2 (6 bases). Per the germline V gene, CDR1 is LGHNT and CDR2 is FRNRAP. Trimming removed 7 bases from V and 2 bases from J, with 14 bases in between. CDR3 length: 14 residues. CDR3 sequence: CASAYVGGQETQYF. CDR3 DNA: TGTGCTAGTGCCTATGTCGGGGGTCAAGAGACCCAGTACTTC.

In this sample, this clone turned up once. The gene calls are TRBV5-4 and TRBJ1-4, with TRBD1 matching over 8 bases. Germline CDR1 and CDR2: SGHNT and YYREEE (reference sequence). The CDR3 runs to 15 residues. V was pared by 0 bases and J by 8 bases, with 6 bases of the junction left unmatched. CDR3 in amino acids: CASSLAGTGTEKLFF. In DNA form, the CDR3 reads TGTGCCAGCAGCTTGGCCGGGACAGGAACCGAAAAACTGTTTTTT.

The rearrangement links TRBV29-1 to TRBJ2-3; a weak D match, TRBD2 (6 bases). The CDR3 spans 11 residues. Germline V gene data show CDR1 as SQVTM and CDR2 as ANQGSEA. Between the trimmed V and J ends, which lost 6 bases and 6 bases, there was a span of 10 bases. CDR3: CSVGLEDTQYF. The CDR3 coding sequence is TGCAGCGTGGGACTTGAGGATACGCAGTATTTT.

This chain joins TRBV7-2 and TRBJ2-5, with D perhaps TRBD1 (5 bases). V was clipped by 2 bases and J by 9 bases, with 16 bases between them. This CDR3 region has 14 residues. CDR1 is SGHTA and CDR2 is FQGNSA in the germline V gene. Here the CDR3 reads CASSLRMLQGAQYF. CDR3 in DNA: TGTGCCAGCAGCTTAAGGATGCTCCAAGGGGCCCAGTACTTC.

The chain combines TRBV4-1 with TRBJ1-2, with TRBD1 identical over 7 bases. Germline V gene data show CDR1 as MGHRA and CDR2 as YSYEKL. The CDR3 runs 14 residues. V shed 8 bases and J 4 bases; nucleotides not matched to a gene: 10. This chain's CDR3 is CASGDEGGGYGYTF. As DNA, the CDR3 is TGCGCCAGCGGCGACGAAGGGGGCGGCTATGGCTACACCTTC.

The CDR3 bases are TGTGCCAGTAGTTGGGAGGGGGAAGGCAATCAGCCCCAGCATTTT. Translation: CASSWEGEGNQPQHF. The rearrangement uses TRBV19 and TRBJ1-5; D is perhaps TRBD1 (6 bases). V gave up 5 bases and J gave up 2 bases, with 13 bases separating them. The germline V gene has CDR1 LNHDA and CDR2 SQIVND (reference sequence). There are 15 residues in the CDR3. The complete variable domain, with remaining parts taken from reference TRBV19 and TRBJ1-5, reads DGGITQSPKYLFRKEGQNVTLSCEQNLNHDAMYWYRQDPGQGLRLIYYSQIVNDFQKGDIAEGYSVSREKKESFPLTVTSAQKNPTAFYLCASSWEGEGNQPQHFGDGTRLSIL.

This rearrangement joins TRBV29-1 to TRBJ2-7; 7 nucleotides agree with TRBD1. The CDR3 consists of 11 residues. Germline assignment: CDR1 SQVTM and CDR2 ANQGSEA. The trim removed 7 bases at V and 4 bases at J, leaving 4 bases unmatched. CDR3: CSGGQSYEQYF. The CDR3 nucleotides read TGCAGCGGGGGACAGTCTTACGAGCAGTACTTC.

The chain carries TRBV7-3 and TRBJ2-5, with D possibly being TRBD2 (6 bases). Germline-derived CDR1 and CDR2 are SGHTA and FQGTGA. The CDR3 consists of 15 residues. Trimming shortened V by 1 base and J by 5 bases, and 14 bases separated the two germline ends. The CDR3 loop is CASSLSGTPAETQYF. DNA of the CDR3: TGTGCCAGCAGCTTAAGCGGGACTCCGGCGGAGACCCAGTACTTC.

V and J are TRBV11-2 and TRBJ1-1; a possible D gene is TRBD1 (5 bases). V was trimmed by 1 base and J by 0 bases, leaving 12 bases between them. CDR3 length equals 16 residues. Germline V lookup: CDR1 SGHAT, CDR2 FQNNGV. This CDR3 reads CASSLGAGRLNTEAFF. The CDR3 nucleotides are TGTGCCAGCAGCTTAGGTGCGGGACGACTGAACACTGAAGCTTTCTTT.

The J gene is TRBJ2-7, the V gene TRBV7-2; D not resolved. V was shortened by 1 base and J by 3 bases, with 10 bases between the two germline ends. Germline V gene lookup returns CDR1 SGHTA and CDR2 FQGNSA. The CDR3 has 14 residues. CDR3 coding DNA: TGTGCCAGCAGCTTAGTTGATCGGGTCTACGAGCAGTACTTC. Translation: CASSLVDRVYEQYF.

The chain uses TRBV7-9 and TRBJ1-2; D is unresolved. V lost 7 bases and J lost 7, with 16 bases in between. The CDR3 runs 13 residues. Germline V gene lookup returns CDR1 SEHNR and CDR2 FQNEAQ (reference sequence). CDR3 sequence (DNA): TGTGCCAGCAACCAGCGGGTCGAGGGTGGCTACACCTTC. Amino acid sequence: CASNQRVEGGYTF.

V gene TRBV30 combines with J gene TRBJ2-5, with D tentatively TRBD1 (5 bases). The CDR3 length is 16 residues. V lost 1 base and J lost 4, with 19 bases in between. In germline, CDR1 is GTSNPN, CDR2 SVGIG (reference sequence). The CDR3 loop is CAWSEGGLGAGETQYF. CDR3 sequence (DNA): TGTGCCTGGAGTGAGGGTGGTTTAGGGGCCGGAGAGACCCAGTACTTC.

Points on this clone: At one end the junction does not follow the germline gene, possibly because of a read error. V is TRBV7-9 and J is TRBJ2-3; D call uncertain. This CDR3 has 11 amino acids. CDR1 SEHNR and CDR2 FQNEAQ come from the germline V gene (reference sequence). The CDR3 spells CSSSPQDTQYF. In DNA form, the CDR3 reads TGTTCCAGCAGTCCCCAGGATACGCAGTATTTT.

V usage is TRBV5-4 and J usage is TRBJ2-4; D is uncertain. This CDR3 has 17 residues. CDR1 and CDR2 (germline): SGHNT, YYREEE (reference sequence). The germline V and J ends were trimmed by 4 bases and 0 bases, with 17 bases remaining between them. The CDR3 sequence: CASSVFLFGLAKNIQYF. DNA of the CDR3: TGTGCCAGCAGCGTCTTCCTTTTCGGTCTAGCCAAAAACATTCAGTACTTC.

This clone was seen only a few times. The rearrangement links TRBV2 to TRBJ1-3; no definite D call. With 6 bases removed from V and 1 base from J, the gap between germline ends came to 16 bases. The CDR3 is 16 residues long. Germline lookup yields CDR1 SNHLY and CDR2 FYNNEI. In DNA, the CDR3 is TGTGCCAGCAGCCACGGGGAAGGGAGGTCTGGAAACACCATATATTTT. Its protein is CASSHGEGRSGNTIYF.

As for this clone: Compared with germline, one end of the junction differs, possibly owing to a read error. The V gene is TRBV7-9, the J gene TRBJ2-1, with D tentatively TRBD1 (6 bases). The CDR3 covers 14 residues. Germline assignment: CDR1 SEHNR and CDR2 FQNEAQ (reference sequence). The CDR3 DNA sequence: TGTGCCGGCAGCTTACTACAGGGAAGGAATGAGCAGTTCTTC. It yields the protein CAGSLLQGRNEQFF.

The chain is built from TRBV18 and TRBJ1-2; perhaps TRBD1 as D (5 bases). This CDR3 comprises 17 residues. The V gene lost 3 bases and the J gene lost 2 bases, with 19 bases spanning the gap. CDR1 and CDR2 (germline): KGHSH, LQKENI. CDR3 amino acids: CASSPFSSGGVNYGYTF. In DNA, the CDR3 is TGTGCCAGCTCACCCTTTTCATCCGGGGGGGTAAACTATGGCTACACCTTC.

The chain combines TRBV7-6 with TRBJ2-7, with TRBD2 matching over 9 bases. Germline V CDR1 and CDR2: SGHVS, FNYEAQ. J lost 0 bases, V lost 1 base, and 7 bases had no gene match. This CDR3 has 17 residues. CDR3 sequence reads: CASSLEFSSGVSYEQYF. For the CDR3, the DNA is TGTGCCAGCAGCTTAGAATTCTCTAGCGGGGTCTCCTACGAGCAGTACTTC.